This T cell receptor beta chain was identified during a study of glioma-infiltrating T cells. This clonotype was observed many times. The target antigen is unknown. V lost 1 base, J lost 8 bases, and 11 bases lay in between. The germline V gene encodes CDR1 MDHEN and CDR2 SYDVKM. This CDR3 is 14 amino acids long. TCR alpha and beta CDR3 regions were amplified from RNA using iRepertoire nested multiplex PCR. TCRdb recomputed calls from the multiplex PCR reads with MiXCR, one row per CDR3 protein. The sample shows 300,000 to 400,000 distinct CDR3 sequences, roughly two fifths of them seen only once. General study results and limits: Signature shared blood CDR3 motifs were enriched in low-divergence and depleted in high-divergence patients.

V and J are TRBV28 and TRBJ1-4; possibly TRBD1 for D (5 bases). Sequencing was performed on glioma tissue, nonneoplastic brain tissue, or PBMCs (not recorded which). This clonotype was sampled from a human donor with low-grade glioma or glioblastoma, undergoing nonglioma brain surgery, or in good health (not recorded which). The CDR3: CASSLSGVREKLFF. CDR3 coding DNA: TGTGCCAGCAGTTTATCGGGGGTTCGGGAAAAACTGTTTTTT.